The clone carrying this T cell receptor (beta chain) was seen a handful of times. The SP2 primer and nested alpha and beta constant region primers amplified ligated cDNA in four rounds. TCRdb independently ran MiXCR on the 5' RACE reads; one entry per CDR3 protein. The data hold about 62,000 distinct CDR3 sequences, with less than 10% observed a single time. TCR cDNA received a 3' ligated oligonucleotide that carried a UMI. The V gene's germline CDR1 is MDHEN and CDR2 SYDVKM. The CDR3 length is 14 residues. The V segment lost 7 bases and the J segment 4 bases; nucleotides outside the gene matches: 6. The sample is drawn from a study of naive and memory T cell subsets.

This chain connects TRBV28 to TRBJ2-5, with 10 nucleotides matching TRBD2. The TCR was taken from a female donor in good health. CDR3 in DNA: TGTGCCAGCACTCTAGCGGGAGTGGCAGAGACCCAGTACTTC. Translating gives CASTLAGVAETQYF.